This TCR beta chain was recorded in a study of CD4 T cells in relation to SARS-CoV-2 and coronaviruses. The unexposed donors gave CD4+ T cells in about 2010-2019, prior to COVID-19. Naive and memory CD4+ T cell DNA was deep-sequenced without culture. Data came from immunoSEQ multiplex PCR; TCRdb stores just in-frame clones and leaves some out. The table lists about 55,000 clones, about nine tenths of them singletons, with about 1.4% in the top ten. Germline V lookup: CDR1 MGHDK, CDR2 SYGVNS. V lost 5 bases and J lost 1, with 9 bases in between. This CDR3 has 14 residues. This clonotype was obtained from a human donor in good health. Sample: memory CD4+ T cells from PBMCs. The genes are TRBV25-1 and TRBJ2-1; D remains unclear. The CDR3 region has the DNA TGTGCCAGCAGTTTAGTTGGATCCTACAATGAGCAGTTCTTC. Protein sequence: CASSLVGSYNEQFF.